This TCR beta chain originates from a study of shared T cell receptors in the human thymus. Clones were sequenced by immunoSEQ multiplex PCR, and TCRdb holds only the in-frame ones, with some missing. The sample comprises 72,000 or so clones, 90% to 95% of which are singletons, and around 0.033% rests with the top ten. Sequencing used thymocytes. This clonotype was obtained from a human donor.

In DNA, the CDR3 is TGCGCCAGCAGCTTGGCTGGGGGCGAAGGCTACACCTTC. It yields the protein CASSLAGGEGYTF. The chain is built from TRBV5-1 and TRBJ1-2; TRBD1 might be the D (6 bases). The CDR3 loop spans 13 amino acids. Germline assignment: CDR1 SGHRS and CDR2 YFSETQ. V gave up 0 bases and J gave up 8 bases, with 11 bases separating them.